This TCR beta chain is from a study of T-cell memory formation after mild COVID-19. Trimming took 6 bases from V and 0 from J; bases not matched to a gene: 4. The CDR3 spans 15 residues. Germline V CDR1 and CDR2: SGHNT, YYREEE (reference sequence). In this sample, this clonotype turned up a few times. MiXCR, run by TCRdb on the 5' RACE reads, gives a single entry per CDR3 protein. The sample lists 260,000 or so distinct CDR3 sequences, over 15% occurring once. The sequenced sample consisted of PBMCs or a T cell subset sorted from them (not recorded which). This TCR came from a man aged 18 to 30 who had mild COVID-19 (a few samples of this study predate the infection). Cell type and time point are not known. The chain recombines TRBV5-4 with TRBJ2-1, with 9 bases fitting TRBD2. CDR3 protein: CASTRTSASYNEQFF. CDR3 DNA sequence: TGTGCCAGCACCCGGACTAGCGCCTCCTACAATGAGCAGTTCTTC.